A selection of T cell receptor beta chains follows, all from one sample in a study of shared clonotypes between healthy human individuals. TCRdb keeps only in-frame clones here, not all; method: immunoSEQ multiplex PCR. The table includes approximately 530,000 clones, more than 95% detected once. Sequencing was performed on naive CD4+ T cells sorted from blood. The receptors here all came from a woman in her 30s in good health. Both conserved end residues are part of each CDR3. The D gene is left open where the match is weak. A row's size may be missing; if present it is once, few, many or a size class.

CASSPRSGTGYGYTF TGTGCCAGCTCTCCGCGATCCGGGACAGGATATGGCTACACCTTC NA TRBD1 TRBJ1-2 TRBV18
CAWSSGIGSYNEQFF TGTGCCTGGAGTTCGGGTATCGGCTCCTACAATGAGCAGTTCTTC once NA TRBJ2-1 TRBV30
CASSDVTGANEQFF TGTGCCAGCAGTGACGTTACGGGAGCCAATGAGCAGTTCTTC NA NA TRBJ2-1 TRBV6-4
CASSLVVSSGNTIYF TGTGCCAGCAGCTTAGTTGTCTCCTCTGGAAACACCATATATTTT NA NA TRBJ1-3 TRBV7-6
CASSQGPRRVGYEQYF TGCGCCAGCAGCCAAGGCCCCCGCCGGGTCGGGTACGAGCAGTACTTC NA NA TRBJ2-7 TRBV23-1
CASSTLPGKRESYEQYF TGTGCCAGTAGTACCCTTCCTGGGAAGCGGGAGTCCTACGAGCAGTACTTC NA TRBD2 TRBJ2-7 TRBV19
CASSLRGRNEQFF TGTGCCAGCAGCTTAAGGGGGAGGAATGAGCAGTTCTTC NA NA TRBJ2-1 TRBV7-8
CASSVSVAGSPNTGELFF TGTGCCAGCAGCGTAAGTGTAGCGGGCAGCCCTAACACCGGGGAGCTGTTTTTT NA TRBD2 TRBJ2-2 TRBV9
CAWRQITDSGNTIYF TGTGCCTGGAGACAGATTACGGACTCTGGAAACACCATATATTTT NA NA TRBJ1-3 TRBV30
CASSPSGQLTDTQYF TGTGCCAGCAGCCCCTCCGGACAGCTCACAGATACGCAGTATTTT NA NA TRBJ2-3 TRBV9
CASSFARDYAYEQYF TGTGCCAGCAGTTTTGCGAGGGACTACGCTTACGAGCAGTACTTC NA TRBD2 TRBJ2-7 TRBV28
CASSMTRNEKLFF TGTGCCAGCAGTATGACCCGTAATGAAAAACTGTTTTTT NA NA TRBJ1-4 TRBV6-1
CASSPGVAGVGTQYF TGTGCCAGCTCACCCGGGGTAGCGGGAGTCGGGACGCAGTATTTT NA TRBD2 TRBJ2-3 TRBV18
CATTQGTGGFDTQYF TGTGCCACTACCCAGGGAACAGGGGGGTTCGATACGCAGTATTTT NA TRBD1 TRBJ2-3 TRBV19
CASSGGLSYNEQFF TGTGCCAGCAGCGGCGGACTCTCCTACAATGAGCAGTTCTTC NA NA TRBJ2-1 TRBV9
CASSLEEATNEKLFF TGCGCCAGCAGCTTGGAAGAGGCAACTAATGAAAAACTGTTTTTT NA NA TRBJ1-4 TRBV5-1
CASSLARADTQYF TGCGCCAGCAGCTTGGCACGGGCAGATACGCAGTATTTT NA NA TRBJ2-3 TRBV5-1
CASSLDLGRGAKNIQYF TGTGCCAGCAGCTTGGATCTTGGCAGGGGGGCCAAAAACATTCAGTACTTC NA TRBD1 TRBJ2-4 TRBV5-6
CASSPGTSLEQYF TGTGCCAGCTCCCCAGGGACTAGCCTCGAGCAGTACTTC once TRBD2 TRBJ2-7 TRBV18
CASTQGQSYEQYF TGTGCCAGCACCCAGGGACAGAGCTACGAGCAGTACTTC once TRBD1 TRBJ2-7 TRBV6-1
CASSHIKESRPQHF TGTGCCAGCAGTCATATAAAGGAGTCCCGGCCCCAGCATTTT NA NA TRBJ1-5 TRBV28
CASSLAPEGAEQYF TGTGCCAGCAGCTTAGCGCCGGAAGGGGCCGAGCAGTACTTC NA NA TRBJ2-7 TRBV7-6
CSVDPNTEAFF TGCAGCGTTGACCCGAACACTGAAGCTTTCTTT NA NA TRBJ1-1 TRBV29-1
CASSPGALAGVTETQYF TGTGCCAGCAGCCCCGGAGCTCTAGCGGGAGTTACGGAGACCCAGTACTTC NA TRBD2 TRBJ2-5 TRBV7-2
CASSFLDRVVEQFF TGCGCCAGCAGCTTCCTAGACAGGGTTGTTGAGCAGTTCTTC NA TRBD1 TRBJ2-1 TRBV5-1
CASSIGRADGAYEQYF TGTGCCAGCAGCATTGGCCGGGCCGATGGGGCCTACGAGCAGTACTTC NA NA TRBJ2-7 TRBV7-3
CASSSHQGDYYGYTF TGTGCCAGCAGCTCCCACCAGGGGGATTACTATGGCTACACCTTC NA TRBD1 TRBJ1-2 TRBV28
CASSLRVDRGRNQPQHF TGTGCCAGCAGTTTAAGGGTGGACAGGGGACGCAATCAGCCCCAGCATTTT NA TRBD1 TRBJ1-5 TRBV28
CASSSIRDIYGYTF TGTGCCAGCAGCTCCATACGGGACATCTATGGCTACACCTTC once NA TRBJ1-2 TRBV11-2
CASSFRTGNTEAFF TGCGCCAGCAGCTTCAGGACAGGGAACACTGAAGCTTTCTTT NA TRBD1 TRBJ1-1 TRBV5-1
CASSLVQGHEQFF TGTGCCAGCAGTTTAGTACAGGGTCATGAGCAGTTCTTC NA NA TRBJ2-1 TRBV28
CASSDWTRDIETQYF TGTGCCAGCAGTGATTGGACTAGAGACATAGAGACCCAGTACTTC NA TRBD2 TRBJ2-5 TRBV6-1
CASRTGASNQPQHF TGTGCCAGCAGGACAGGGGCTAGCAATCAGCCCCAGCATTTT NA TRBD1 TRBJ1-5 TRBV6-6
CASSPSSGQSLGTYEQYF TGTGCCAGCAGCCCCTCGAGTGGACAGAGCCTGGGCACCTACGAGCAGTACTTC NA NA TRBJ2-7 TRBV28
CASSWTRQNIQYF TGTGCCAGCAGCTGGACTAGACAAAACATTCAGTACTTC NA TRBD2 TRBJ2-4 TRBV7-2
CASSGEETQYF TGCGCCAGCAGCGGGGAAGAGACCCAGTACTTC NA NA TRBJ2-5 TRBV5-1
CASSLATSWADTQYF TGCGCCAGCAGCTTGGCGACTAGCTGGGCAGATACGCAGTATTTT once TRBD2 TRBJ2-3 TRBV5-1
CASSLSSTYEQYF TGTGCCAGCAGTTTGTCGTCCACCTACGAGCAGTACTTC NA NA TRBJ2-7 TRBV28
CAISESAGAEDTQYF TGTGCCATCAGTGAGTCAGCGGGGGCTGAGGATACGCAGTATTTT NA TRBD2 TRBJ2-3 TRBV10-3
CASSLVDRYEQYF TGTGCCAGCAGCTTAGTGGACAGGTACGAGCAGTACTTC NA TRBD1 TRBJ2-7 TRBV11-2
CASSSRTGPYEQYF TGTGCCAGCAGTTCACGGACAGGTCCCTACGAGCAGTACTTC NA TRBD1 TRBJ2-7 TRBV28
CASSLSGPEETQYF TGTGCCAGCTCACTTAGCGGTCCGGAAGAGACCCAGTACTTC NA NA TRBJ2-5 TRBV18
CSGRLSSGELFF TGCAGCGGTAGGCTTTCCTCCGGGGAGCTGTTTTTT NA NA TRBJ2-2 TRBV29-1